The subject of this entry is one T cell receptor beta chain. This specimen belongs to a study of blood T cell repertoires in COVID-19. Study information: Samples taken during acute and convalescent COVID-19 were collected in the United States, Italy and Spain. T cells, B-cell-depleted T cells, or PBMCs provided the cDNA or gDNA that served as material.

The CDR3 is 14 residues long. The ends lost 6 bases at V and 0 bases at J; junction bases unmatched: 4. Germline lookup yields CDR1 ENHRY and CDR2 SYGVKD. In the original processing: Amplification from reference gene primers served as the basis for estimated nucleated cell counts. The repertoire was sequenced with immunoSEQ multiplex PCR; TCRdb's copy has only in-frame clones and lacks some. Clone size and the V and J calls come from that table; the DNA yielded D and trimming. The data show approximately 190,000 clones, 82% seen once. One Seattle source followed patients from active infection through their disease course.

The chain has TRBV10-3 and TRBJ2-5, with 7 bases matching TRBD1. The TCR was taken from a woman in her sixties or seventies with COVID-19, enrolled during active disease. The sample consisted of peripheral blood. In DNA, the CDR3 is TGTGCCATCAGGCCAGGGACAGACCAAGAGACCCAGTACTTC. Its protein is CAIRPGTDQETQYF.